This TCR beta chain was observed in a study of identical twins. Template switching added a universal primer binding site, and final cDNA carried unique molecular identifiers. TCRdb reprocessed the 5' RACE reads via MiXCR and lists one record per CDR3 protein. The sample gives some 250,000 distinct CDR3 sequences, 5% to 7% of which show up once; just over 14% is in the top ten. This clonotype was picked up many times. With 7 bases removed from V and 2 bases from J, the gap between germline ends came to 17 bases. The V gene's germline CDR1 is SGHRS and CDR2 YFSETQ. This CDR3 spans 15 amino acids. These data were likewise used in another study, on T cells expressing NK-cell markers. That source notes: Seven donors tested HCMV-seropositive and one tested seronegative among the eight sequenced. These clonotypes, the leaders elsewhere, also led the CD3+CD56-NKG2C+ fraction in four donors.

This TCR came from a young woman in good health. The V call is TRBV5-1, the J call TRBJ2-3; possible D gene TRBD2, 7 bases. Sequencing was performed on CD8+ T cells sorted from blood. DNA of the CDR3: TGCGCCAGCGCCTCGGGGGGCTCTCCCACAGATACGCAGTATTTT. Translating gives CASASGGSPTDTQYF.